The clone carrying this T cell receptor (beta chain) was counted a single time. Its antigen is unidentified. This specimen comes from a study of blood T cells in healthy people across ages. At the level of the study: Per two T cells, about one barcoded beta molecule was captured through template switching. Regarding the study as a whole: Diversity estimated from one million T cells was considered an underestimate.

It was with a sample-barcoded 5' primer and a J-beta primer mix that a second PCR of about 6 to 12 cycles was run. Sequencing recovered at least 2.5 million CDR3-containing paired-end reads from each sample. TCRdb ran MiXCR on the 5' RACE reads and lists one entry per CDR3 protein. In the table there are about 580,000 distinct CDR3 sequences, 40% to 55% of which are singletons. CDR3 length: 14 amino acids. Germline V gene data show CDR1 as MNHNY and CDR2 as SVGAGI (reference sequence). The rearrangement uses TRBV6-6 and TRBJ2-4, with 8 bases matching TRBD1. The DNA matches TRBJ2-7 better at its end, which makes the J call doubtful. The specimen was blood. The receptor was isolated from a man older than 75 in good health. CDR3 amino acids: CASRDGTGVYEQYF. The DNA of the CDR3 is TGTGCCAGCCGCGATGGGACAGGAGTTTACGAGCAGTACTTC.